The 20 T cell receptor beta chains listed next were all sequenced from one sample in a study of blood T cells in healthy people across ages. PCR was performed a second time for about 7 to 12 cycles using a sample-barcoded 5' primer and a J-beta primer mix. MiXCR, applied by TCRdb to the 5' RACE reads, yields one record per CDR3 protein. The sample has 700,000 to 1,000,000 distinct CDR3 sequences; under 45% are singletons. Sequencing was carried out using blood. Source of these receptors: a man aged 60 to 69 in good health.

This clonotype occurred a few times. The chain recombines TRBV6-5 with TRBJ1-2, with TRBD1 matching over 10 bases. V trimming: 6 bases; J trimming: 7 bases; junction bases outside the gene matches: 5. CDR1 is MNHEY and CDR2 is SVGAGI in the germline V gene. The CDR3 is 13 residues long. In DNA form, the CDR3 reads TGTGCCAGCAGCTCTGGACAGGGGGTTGGCTACACCTTC. Protein product: CASSSGQGVGYTF.

This chain links TRBV7-9 with TRBJ2-4; 10 nucleotides align to TRBD1. TRBJ2-7 explains the end of the DNA better; the J call may be wrong. Per the germline V gene, CDR1 is SEHNR and CDR2 is FQNEAQ (reference sequence). CDR3 size: 16 residues. The CDR3 sequence: CASSKGQGKTSYEQYF. The CDR3 nucleotides are TGTGCCAGCAGCAAGGGACAGGGGAAAACCTCCTACGAGCAGTACTTC.

This clonotype was seen a handful of times. The rearrangement joins TRBV20-1 to TRBJ1-1; D may be TRBD1 (6 bases). Germline CDR1 and CDR2: DFQATT and SNEGSKA (reference sequence). V dropped 2 bases and J dropped 1 base, with 11 bases sitting between them. This CDR3 is 14 amino acids long. This CDR3 is CSARRGQTNTEAFF. The DNA for the CDR3 is TGCAGTGCTAGACGAGGACAGACGAACACTGAAGCTTTCTTT.

The V and J genes are TRBV12-3 or TRBV12-4 and TRBJ1-4; D ambiguous. V lost 3 bases to trimming and J lost 0 bases, with 8 bases between them. The CDR3 loop spans 15 amino acids. The CDR3 region has the DNA TGTGCCAGCAGTTTGGTCTCACCAACTAATGAAAAACTGTTTTTT. Encoded protein: CASSLVSPTNEKLFF.

This clonotype was picked up a small number of times. This rearrangement joins TRBV6-2 or TRBV6-3 to TRBJ2-6; 7 nucleotides match TRBD1. J lost 6 bases, V lost 0 bases, and 2 bases had no gene match. CDR1 MNHEY and CDR2 SVGEGT come from the germline V gene. The CDR3 is made up of 15 amino acids. The CDR3 DNA follows: TGTGCCAGCAGTTACTCGACAGGGTCGGCCAACGTCCTGACTTTC. Translated: CASSYSTGSANVLTF.

For this clonotype: Mismatch with germline at one junction end may stem from a read error. The chain carries TRBV3-1 and TRBJ2-3; 7 bases line up with TRBD2. The CDR3 runs 16 residues. Germline V gene sequence: CDR1 LGHDT, CDR2 YNNKEL (reference sequence). The CDR3 DNA follows: TGTGCCAGCAGCCAACCTAGCGGTTCTAGCACAGATATGCAGTATTTT. Translated: CASSQPSGSSTDMQYF.

The chain has TRBV15 and TRBJ2-2; 9 bases align to TRBD1. The germline CDR1 and CDR2 sequences are LNHNV and YYDKDF (reference sequence). The trim removed 4 bases at V and 6 bases at J, leaving 6 bases unmatched. The CDR3 length is 15 residues. CDR3 coding DNA: TGTGCCACCAGCATCGGGGACAGGGATGCCGGGGAGCTGTTTTTT. The encoded protein is CATSIGDRDAGELFF. The entire variable domain, with the rest obtained from reference TRBV15 and TRBJ2-2, is as follows: DAMVIQNPRYQVTQFGKPVTLSCSQTLNHNVMYWYQQKSSQAPKLLFHYYDKDFNNEADTPDNFQSRRPNTSFCFLDIRSPGLGDTAMYLCATSIGDRDAGELFFGEGSRLTVL.

This CDR3 reads CASSPLGDRDNEKLFF. CDR3 sequence (DNA): TGTGCCAGCTCACCACTAGGAGACCGGGACAACGAAAAACTGTTTTTT. V is TRBV18 and J is TRBJ1-4; a possible D gene is TRBD1 (6 bases). Between the trimmed V and J ends, which lost 1 base and 8 bases, there was a span of 17 bases. The CDR3 loop spans 16 amino acids. Germline CDR1 and CDR2: KGHSH and LQKENI. The whole variable domain, filled in from reference TRBV18 and TRBJ1-4, reads NAGVMQNPRHLVRRRGQEARLRCSPMKGHSHVYWYRQLPEEGLKFMVYLQKENIIDESGMPKERFSAEFPKEGPSILRIQQVVRGDSAAYFCASSPLGDRDNEKLFFGSGTQLSVL.

This clonotype was counted ten times or more. The chain uses TRBV5-6 and TRBJ1-2, with 7 bases fitting TRBD1. V shed 4 bases, J shed 2 bases, and the junction held 8 bases outside the gene matches. Germline lookup yields CDR1 SGHDT and CDR2 YYEEEE. This CDR3 has 15 residues. CDR3 loop: CASSPLSGQNYGYTF. For the CDR3, the DNA is TGTGCCAGCAGCCCCTTGTCGGGACAGAACTATGGCTACACCTTC.

The chain couples TRBV12-3 or TRBV12-4 to TRBJ1-4; the match to TRBD1 covers 11 bases. CDR3 length: 16 amino acids. J gave up 8 bases and V 6 bases, and 11 bases lay outside the gene matches. Here the CDR3 reads CASSRDRGAMGEKLFF. DNA of the CDR3: TGTGCCAGCAGCCGGGACAGGGGGGCGATGGGAGAAAAACTGTTTTTT.

This chain uses TRBV29-1 with TRBJ2-4; D call uncertain. The V gene lost 6 bases and the J gene lost 0 bases, with 21 bases spanning the gap. CDR3 length equals 17 residues. Germline V CDR1 and CDR2: SQVTM, ANQGSEA. CDR3 bases: TGCAGCGTGCTAACCGGGCCCGTCCTTATAGCCAAAAACATTCAGTACTTC. The encoded protein is CSVLTGPVLIAKNIQYF.

This clonotype showed up just a few times. The gene calls are TRBV4-3 and TRBJ2-2, with D possibly being TRBD1 (5 bases). Germline CDR1 LGHNA, CDR2 YSLEER. V was shortened by 0 bases and J by 1 base, with 12 bases between the two germline ends. The CDR3 consists of 17 residues. CDR3 amino acids: CASSQDRSRENTGELFF. The CDR3 nucleotides are TGCGCCAGCAGCCAAGATCGGTCCAGGGAGAACACCGGGGAGCTGTTTTTT.

This clonotype turned up a few times. The chain is built from TRBV4-3 and TRBJ2-3, with D perhaps matching TRBD2 (6 bases). V shed 0 bases and J shed 7 bases, with 14 bases lying between them. The CDR3 has 15 residues. The germline gives CDR1 LGHNA, CDR2 YSLEER. In DNA form, the CDR3 reads TGCGCCAGCAGCCAAGAAATCACGCGGGGACATACGCAGTATTTT. It encodes CASSQEITRGHTQYF.

The chain joins TRBV9 to TRBJ1-3; maybe TRBD1 (5 bases). Germline CDR1 SGDLS, CDR2 YYNGEE. Trimming removed 0 bases at V and 0 bases at J, with 13 bases between. The CDR3 covers 17 residues. CDR3 region: CASSVEIGTFSGNTIYF. Here the CDR3 DNA reads TGTGCCAGCAGCGTAGAAATTGGGACTTTCTCTGGAAACACCATATATTTT.

There are a few counts of this clonotype. The chain combines TRBV25-1 with TRBJ2-1; D unclear. From germline, CDR1 is MGHDK and CDR2 SYGVNS. V was trimmed by 5 bases and J by 4 bases, leaving 15 bases between them. The CDR3 totals 15 residues. The CDR3: CASSPLVSLYNEQFF. In DNA, the CDR3 is TGTGCCAGCAGTCCCCTGGTCAGTTTGTACAATGAGCAGTTCTTC. The complete variable domain, with remaining parts taken from reference TRBV25-1 and TRBJ2-1, reads EADIYQTPRYLVIGTGKKITLECSQTMGHDKMYWYQQDPGMELHLIHYSYGVNSTEKGDLSSESTVSRIRTEHFPLTLESARPSHTSQYLCASSPLVSLYNEQFFGPGTRLTVL.

The chain joins TRBV20-1 to TRBJ2-3; 7 positions agree with TRBD2. V was clipped by 1 base and J by 1 base; unmatched bases: 8. Germline CDR1 reads DFQATT; CDR2 reads SNEGSKA (reference sequence). This CDR3 comprises 16 residues. CDR3 nucleotides: TGCAGTGCTAGAGCCTCAAGCGGGGACCGCACAGATACGCAGTATTTT. Protein: CSARASSGDRTDTQYF.

V and J are TRBV5-5 and TRBJ1-2; D possibly corresponds to TRBD1 (5 bases). The CDR3 is 14 residues long. Trimming shortened V by 2 bases and J by 1 base, and 9 bases separated the two germline ends. In germline, CDR1 is SGHKS, CDR2 YYEKEE (reference sequence). Written as DNA, the CDR3 is TGTGCCAGCAGCTTCAGTAGGGGTAACTATGGCTACACCTTC. Its protein is CASSFSRGNYGYTF. Full variable domain (remainder filled in from reference TRBV5-5 and TRBJ1-2): DAGVTQSPTHLIKTRGQQVTLRCSPISGHKSVSWYQQVLGQGPQFIFQYYEKEERGRGNFPDRFSARQFPNYSSELNVNALLLGDSALYLCASSFSRGNYGYTFGSGTRLTVV.

This clonotype was observed a handful of times. This chain connects TRBV11-2 to TRBJ2-5; D is unclear. Germline V gene sequence: CDR1 SGHAT, CDR2 FQNNGV. This CDR3 region has 15 residues. V was trimmed by 3 bases and J by 4 bases, leaving 15 bases between them. The DNA for the CDR3 is TGTGCCAGCAGCTTGAATGGCGGCCCGAGAGAGACCCAGTACTTC. Translating it yields CASSLNGGPRETQYF.

This chain uses TRBV4-3 with TRBJ2-1, with TRBD2 as a possible D gene (5 bases). Trimming stripped 7 bases from V and 3 bases from J, with 16 bases between. Germline CDR1 and CDR2: LGHNA and YSLEER. The CDR3 spans 15 residues. Here the CDR3 reads CASNWAAGVYNEQFF. In nucleotides, the CDR3 is TGCGCCAGCAATTGGGCTGCGGGCGTCTACAATGAGCAGTTCTTC.

In this sample, this clonotype turned up a few times. The CDR3, as DNA: TGTGCCAGCAGCATCGGGACTAGCGAGTACAATGAGCAGTTCTTC. Its translation is CASSIGTSEYNEQFF. The V gene is TRBV7-2, the J gene TRBJ2-1, with 10 bases that match TRBD2. Germline CDR1 reads SGHTA; CDR2 reads FQGNSA. The CDR3 loop spans 15 amino acids. V was pared by 5 bases and J by 4 bases, with 5 bases of the junction left unmatched.